This T cell receptor (beta chain) was profiled in a study of T cells of healthy individuals. The CDR3 sequence is 18 residues long. V dropped 2 bases and J dropped 1; count of bases not matched to a gene: 14. Looked up from germline, CDR1 is MDHEN and CDR2 is SYDVKM. This clonotype was counted a few times. One entry per CDR3 protein results from TCRdb running MiXCR on the 5' RACE reads. The data contain 63,000 or so distinct CDR3 sequences, 16% of them singletons. The TCR comes from a human donor in good health. This chain connects TRBV28 to TRBJ2-7; 7 nucleotides agree with TRBD1. As DNA, the CDR3 is TGTGCCAGCAGTTTACCGGGTGGACAGGCGACCAGATCCTACGAGCAGTACTTC. Residues: CASSLPGGQATRSYEQYF.